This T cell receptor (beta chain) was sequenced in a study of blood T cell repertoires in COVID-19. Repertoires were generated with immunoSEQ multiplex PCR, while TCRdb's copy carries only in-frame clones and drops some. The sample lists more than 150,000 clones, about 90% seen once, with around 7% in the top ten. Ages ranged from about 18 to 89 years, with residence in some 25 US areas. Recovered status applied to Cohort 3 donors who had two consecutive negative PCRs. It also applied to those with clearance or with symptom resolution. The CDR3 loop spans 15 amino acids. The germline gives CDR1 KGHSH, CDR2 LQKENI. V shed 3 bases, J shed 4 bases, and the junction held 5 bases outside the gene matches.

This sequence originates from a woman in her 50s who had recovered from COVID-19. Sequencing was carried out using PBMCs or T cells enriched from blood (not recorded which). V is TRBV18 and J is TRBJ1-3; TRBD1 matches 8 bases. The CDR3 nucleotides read TGTGCCAGCTCACCCGCGACAGGGGCGGGAAACACCATATATTTT. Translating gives CASSPATGAGNTIYF.